Listed below are T cell receptor beta chains from one sample, sequenced in a study of cytomegalovirus exposure and HLA in healthy donors. Assay: immunoSEQ multiplex PCR; the TCRdb copy retains only in-frame clones and omits some. This repertoire shows more than 110,000 clones, around 80% found once; its top ten account for roughly 1.4%. Sequenced sample: PBMCs. These receptors all stem from a man younger than 45 in good health and CMV-seropositive. CDR3s include the opening cysteine and the closing phenylalanine or tryptophan. A D gene is named only where the DNA matches it firmly. Some rows mark clone size as missing; the rest say once, few, many or name a class of expanded clone.

j_gene: TRBJ2-5; abundance: .; d_gene: .; v_gene: TRBV19; CDR3aa: CASSIGGKGPQETQYF; CDR3nt: TGTGCCAGTAGTATTGGCGGGAAAGGTCCTCAAGAGACCCAGTACTTC
j_gene: TRBJ2-1; abundance: .; d_gene: .; v_gene: TRBV5-1; CDR3aa: CASSLVGGSYNEQFF; CDR3nt: TGCGCCAGCAGCTTGGTGGGGGGTTCCTACAATGAGCAGTTCTTC
j_gene: TRBJ2-3; abundance: .; d_gene: TRBD1; v_gene: TRBV7-8; CDR3aa: CASSFLGTGETDTQYF; CDR3nt: TGTGCCAGCAGTTTTCTCGGGACAGGGGAGACAGATACGCAGTATTTT
j_gene: TRBJ2-1; abundance: few; d_gene: .; v_gene: TRBV5-1; CDR3aa: CASSLTLDEQFF; CDR3nt: TGCGCCAGCAGCTTAACATTGGATGAGCAGTTCTTC
j_gene: TRBJ2-7; abundance: few; d_gene: .; v_gene: TRBV11-2; CDR3aa: CASSLGQAGPWGEQYF; CDR3nt: TGTGCCAGCAGCTTAGGTCAGGCGGGCCCCTGGGGCGAGCAGTACTTC
j_gene: TRBJ2-1; abundance: .; d_gene: .; v_gene: TRBV5-6; CDR3aa: CASSWLAGGDHNEQFF; CDR3nt: TGTGCCAGCTCCTGGTTGGCTGGAGGGGACCACAATGAGCAGTTCTTC
j_gene: TRBJ2-5; abundance: .; d_gene: TRBD2; v_gene: TRBV11-2; CDR3aa: CASSPIASGGEETQYF; CDR3nt: TGTGCCAGCAGCCCCATCGCTAGCGGGGGGGAAGAGACCCAGTACTTC
j_gene: TRBJ2-7; abundance: few; d_gene: .; v_gene: TRBV19; CDR3aa: CASSRSGTYEQYF; CDR3nt: TGTGCCAGTAGCAGGTCGGGGACCTACGAGCAGTACTTC
j_gene: TRBJ2-5; abundance: .; d_gene: TRBD2; v_gene: TRBV19; CDR3aa: CASGGGTFQETQYF; CDR3nt: TGTGCCAGCGGGGGGGGGACTTTCCAAGAGACCCAGTACTTC
j_gene: TRBJ1-1; abundance: .; d_gene: TRBD1; v_gene: TRBV9; CDR3aa: CASSPRQGRSGAFF; CDR3nt: TGTGCCAGCAGCCCTCGACAGGGACGGTCCGGAGCTTTCTTT
j_gene: TRBJ2-7; abundance: .; d_gene: .; v_gene: TRBV5-1; CDR3aa: CASSDPGIGAFSSYEQYF; CDR3nt: TGCGCCAGCAGCGACCCTGGAATAGGGGCTTTCTCCTCCTACGAGCAGTACTTC
j_gene: TRBJ1-4; abundance: .; d_gene: TRBD1; v_gene: TRBV2; CDR3aa: CATLRGQGSEKLFF; CDR3nt: TGTGCCACCCTCCGAGGACAGGGTAGTGAAAAACTGTTTTTT
j_gene: TRBJ2-3; abundance: .; d_gene: TRBD1; v_gene: TRBV6-5; CDR3aa: CASSYSQGGTDTQYF; CDR3nt: TGTGCCAGCAGTTACTCTCAGGGGGGCACAGATACGCAGTATTTT
j_gene: TRBJ1-5; abundance: .; d_gene: .; v_gene: TRBV28; CDR3aa: CASSGGDQPQHF; CDR3nt: TGTGCCAGCAGTGGAGGGGATCAGCCCCAGCATTTT
j_gene: TRBJ2-5; abundance: .; d_gene: .; v_gene: TRBV5-6; CDR3aa: CASSLRQRQETQYF; CDR3nt: TGTGCCAGCAGCCTACGACAGCGCCAAGAGACCCAGTACTTC
j_gene: TRBJ2-7; abundance: .; d_gene: .; v_gene: TRBV18; CDR3aa: CASSPRQVQTYEQYF; CDR3nt: TGTGCCAGCTCACCTCGACAGGTTCAAACCTACGAGCAGTACTTC
j_gene: TRBJ2-7; abundance: many; d_gene: TRBD1; v_gene: TRBV4-1; CDR3aa: CASSEVPQGASEQYF; CDR3nt: TGCGCCAGCAGCGAAGTCCCCCAGGGGGCCTCCGAGCAGTACTTC
j_gene: TRBJ2-7; abundance: .; d_gene: TRBD2; v_gene: TRBV6-6; CDR3aa: CASSQTSGGSYEQYF; CDR3nt: TGTGCCAGCAGCCAAACTAGCGGGGGATCCTACGAGCAGTACTTC
j_gene: TRBJ1-2; abundance: .; d_gene: TRBD1; v_gene: TRBV19; CDR3aa: CASINKSRGTQGAGGYTF; CDR3nt: TGTGCCAGTATTAATAAATCAAGGGGGACTCAGGGGGCAGGCGGCTACACCTTC
j_gene: TRBJ1-2; abundance: few; d_gene: .; v_gene: TRBV7-8; CDR3aa: CASSLDGESNYGYTF; CDR3nt: TGTGCCAGCAGCTTAGACGGGGAATCTAACTATGGCTACACCTTC
j_gene: TRBJ2-7; abundance: .; d_gene: TRBD1; v_gene: TRBV28; CDR3aa: CASSPQGDYEQYF; CDR3nt: TGTGCCAGCAGCCCCCAGGGGGATTACGAGCAGTACTTC
j_gene: TRBJ2-5; abundance: .; d_gene: TRBD2; v_gene: TRBV9; CDR3aa: CASSAGTSGGAPETQYF; CDR3nt: TGTGCCAGCAGCGCCGGGACTAGCGGGGGGGCCCCGGAGACCCAGTACTTC
j_gene: TRBJ2-3; abundance: .; d_gene: TRBD2; v_gene: TRBV18; CDR3aa: CASSARKAGGIDTQYF; CDR3nt: TGTGCCAGCTCAGCAAGAAAGGCGGGAGGTATAGATACGCAGTATTTT
j_gene: TRBJ2-1; abundance: .; d_gene: TRBD2; v_gene: TRBV6-5; CDR3aa: CASSFSGRPHNEQFF; CDR3nt: TGTGCCAGCAGTTTTAGCGGGAGGCCCCACAATGAGCAGTTCTTC
j_gene: TRBJ2-5; abundance: .; d_gene: .; v_gene: TRBV6-1; CDR3aa: CASSEGRETQYF; CDR3nt: TGTGCCAGCAGTGAAGGCAGGGAGACCCAGTACTTC
j_gene: TRBJ1-1; abundance: .; d_gene: .; v_gene: TRBV11-2; CDR3aa: CASSYIPSARAEAFF; CDR3nt: TGTGCCAGCAGCTACATCCCGTCCGCCCGGGCTGAAGCTTTCTTT
j_gene: TRBJ2-1; abundance: .; d_gene: .; v_gene: TRBV21-1; CDR3aa: CASSPQAKTQGRELYEQFF; CDR3nt: TGTGCCAGCAGCCCACAAGCAAAGACCCAAGGGCGGGAGCTTTACGAGCAGTTCTTC
j_gene: TRBJ2-7; abundance: .; d_gene: .; v_gene: TRBV12-5; CDR3aa: CASASTVSYEQYF; CDR3nt: TGTGCTAGTGCCTCCACAGTATCCTACGAGCAGTACTTC
j_gene: TRBJ1-2; abundance: .; d_gene: TRBD1; v_gene: TRBV28; CDR3aa: CASNLLTGGTNYGYTF; CDR3nt: TGTGCCAGTAACCTACTAACAGGGGGTACCAACTATGGCTACACCTTC
j_gene: TRBJ2-3; abundance: .; d_gene: TRBD2; v_gene: TRBV29-1; CDR3aa: CSVASGGFTDTQYF; CDR3nt: TGCAGCGTTGCTAGCGGGGGTTTCACAGATACGCAGTATTTT
j_gene: TRBJ1-3; abundance: .; d_gene: .; v_gene: TRBV5-1; CDR3aa: CASSSEGPPVQNTIYF; CDR3nt: TGCGCCAGCAGCTCGGAGGGACCCCCTGTCCAAAACACCATATATTTT
j_gene: TRBJ2-3; abundance: .; d_gene: TRBD2; v_gene: TRBV5-1; CDR3aa: CASSGGTSGSTDTQYF; CDR3nt: TGCGCCAGCAGCGGGGGGACTAGCGGAAGCACAGATACGCAGTATTTT
j_gene: TRBJ1-3; abundance: .; d_gene: .; v_gene: TRBV11-3; CDR3aa: CASSETASILGAPGNTIYF; CDR3nt: TGTGCCAGCAGCGAGACAGCCTCTATTTTGGGGGCACCTGGAAACACCATATATTTT
j_gene: TRBJ2-1; abundance: .; d_gene: TRBD2; v_gene: TRBV5-1; CDR3aa: CASSFGGLAGGGNEQFF; CDR3nt: TGCGCCAGCAGCTTTGGGGGACTAGCGGGAGGAGGAAATGAGCAGTTCTTC
j_gene: TRBJ2-1; abundance: .; d_gene: .; v_gene: TRBV15; CDR3aa: CATSRDPGDEQFF; CDR3nt: TGTGCCACCAGCAGAGATCCGGGGGATGAGCAGTTCTTC
j_gene: TRBJ2-1; abundance: .; d_gene: .; v_gene: TRBV27; CDR3aa: CASSVVPSSYNEQFF; CDR3nt: TGTGCCAGCAGTGTAGTCCCGAGCTCCTACAATGAGCAGTTCTTC
j_gene: TRBJ2-5; abundance: .; d_gene: TRBD1; v_gene: TRBV28; CDR3aa: CASSLGQGARETQYF; CDR3nt: TGTGCCAGCAGTTTAGGCCAGGGGGCGAGAGAGACCCAGTACTTC
j_gene: TRBJ1-2; abundance: .; d_gene: TRBD1; v_gene: TRBV18; CDR3aa: CASSPTGDSNYGYTF; CDR3nt: TGTGCCAGCTCACCGACAGGGGATTCTAACTATGGCTACACCTTC
j_gene: TRBJ2-1; abundance: .; d_gene: TRBD2; v_gene: TRBV18; CDR3aa: CASTLAGGAYNEQFF; CDR3nt: TGTGCCAGTACCCTGGCGGGGGGTGCCTACAATGAGCAGTTCTTC
j_gene: TRBJ2-1; abundance: .; d_gene: .; v_gene: TRBV9; CDR3aa: CASSVSSYGGSEQFF; CDR3nt: TGTGCCAGCAGCGTATCGTCGTACGGGGGTAGTGAGCAGTTCTTC